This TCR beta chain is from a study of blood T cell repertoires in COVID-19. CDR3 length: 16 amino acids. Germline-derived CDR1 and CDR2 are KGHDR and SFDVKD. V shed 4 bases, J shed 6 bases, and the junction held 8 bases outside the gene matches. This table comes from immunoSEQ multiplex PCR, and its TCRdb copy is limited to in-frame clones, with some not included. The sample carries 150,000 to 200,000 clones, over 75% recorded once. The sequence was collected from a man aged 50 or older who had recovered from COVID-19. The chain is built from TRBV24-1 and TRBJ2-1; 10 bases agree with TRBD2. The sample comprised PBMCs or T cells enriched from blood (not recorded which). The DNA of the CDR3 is TGTGCCACCAGTGACCCCCTAGCGGGAGATATCAATGAGCAGTTCTTC. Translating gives CATSDPLAGDINEQFF.